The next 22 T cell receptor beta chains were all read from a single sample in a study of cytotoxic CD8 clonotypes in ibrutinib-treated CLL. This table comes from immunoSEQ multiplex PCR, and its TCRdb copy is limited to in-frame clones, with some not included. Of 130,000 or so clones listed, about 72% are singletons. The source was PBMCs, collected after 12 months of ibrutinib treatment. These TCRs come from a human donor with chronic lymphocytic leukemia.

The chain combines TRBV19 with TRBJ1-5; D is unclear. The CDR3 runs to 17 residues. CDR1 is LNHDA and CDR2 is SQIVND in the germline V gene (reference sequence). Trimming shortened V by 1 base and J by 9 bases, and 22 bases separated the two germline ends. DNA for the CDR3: TGTGCCAGTAGTATAGGCCTCCTCCCGGCTAGCGGGTTGCCCCAGCATTTT. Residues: CASSIGLLPASGLPQHF.

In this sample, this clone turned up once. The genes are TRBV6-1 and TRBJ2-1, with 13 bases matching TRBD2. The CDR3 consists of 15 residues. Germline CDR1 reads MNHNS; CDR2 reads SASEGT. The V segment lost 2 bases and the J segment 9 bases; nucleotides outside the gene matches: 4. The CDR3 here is CASSERTSGSAEQFF. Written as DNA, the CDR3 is TGTGCCAGCAGTGAAAGGACTAGCGGGAGCGCTGAGCAGTTCTTC.

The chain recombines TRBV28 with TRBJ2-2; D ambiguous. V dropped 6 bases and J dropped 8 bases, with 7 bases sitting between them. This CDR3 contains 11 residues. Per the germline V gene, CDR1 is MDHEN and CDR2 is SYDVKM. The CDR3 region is CASSRQGELFF. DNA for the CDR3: TGTGCCAGCAGCCGCCAAGGGGAGCTGTTTTTT.

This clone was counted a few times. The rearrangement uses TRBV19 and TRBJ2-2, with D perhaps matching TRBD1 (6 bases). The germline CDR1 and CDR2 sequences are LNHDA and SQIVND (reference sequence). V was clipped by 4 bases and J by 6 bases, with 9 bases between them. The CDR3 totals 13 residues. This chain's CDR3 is CASSTTGSGELFF. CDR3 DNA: TGTGCCAGTAGTACCACAGGGTCCGGGGAGCTGTTTTTT.

CDR3 nucleotides: TGTGCCAGCAGCCCGAGAGGGGGGCCAGATACGCAGTATTTT. It translates to CASSPRGGPDTQYF. This sequence joins TRBV7-6 and TRBJ2-3; D may be TRBD1 or TRBD2 (6 bases each). The CDR3 runs to 14 residues. With 5 bases removed from V and 4 bases from J, the gap between germline ends came to 13 bases. CDR1 is SGHVS and CDR2 is FNYEAQ in the germline V gene.

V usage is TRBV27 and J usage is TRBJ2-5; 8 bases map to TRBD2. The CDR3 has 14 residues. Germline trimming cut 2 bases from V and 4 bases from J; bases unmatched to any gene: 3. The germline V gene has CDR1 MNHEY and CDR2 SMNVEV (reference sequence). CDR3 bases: TGTGCCAGCAGTTTAGCGGGGGGTAGAGAGACCCAGTACTTC. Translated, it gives CASSLAGGRETQYF.

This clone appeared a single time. Here the CDR3 reads CASSARTGGVQQYF. The CDR3 DNA sequence: TGCGCCAGCAGCGCCCGGACAGGGGGCGTCCAGCAGTACTTC. This chain joins TRBV5-1 and TRBJ2-7; 11 bases agree with TRBD1. CDR3 length: 14 amino acids. The ends lost 4 bases at V and 8 bases at J; junction bases unmatched: 8. Germline CDR1 is SGHRS and CDR2 is YFSETQ.

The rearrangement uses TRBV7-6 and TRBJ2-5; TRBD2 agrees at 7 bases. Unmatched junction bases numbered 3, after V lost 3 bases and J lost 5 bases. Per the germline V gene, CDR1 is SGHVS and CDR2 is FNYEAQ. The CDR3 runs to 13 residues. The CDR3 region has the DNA TGTGCCAGCAGCTTTGGCGGGGGTGAGACCCAGTACTTC. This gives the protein CASSFGGGETQYF.

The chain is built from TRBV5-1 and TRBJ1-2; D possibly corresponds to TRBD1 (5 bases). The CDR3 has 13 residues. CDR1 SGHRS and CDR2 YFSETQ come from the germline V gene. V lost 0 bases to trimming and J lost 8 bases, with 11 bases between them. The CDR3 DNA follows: TGCGCCAGCAGCTTGGGGGGACGAGAGGGCTACACCTTC. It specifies CASSLGGREGYTF.

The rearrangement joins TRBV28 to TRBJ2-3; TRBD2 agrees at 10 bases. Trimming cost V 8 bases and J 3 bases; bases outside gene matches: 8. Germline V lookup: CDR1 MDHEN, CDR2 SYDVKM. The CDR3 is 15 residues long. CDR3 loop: CASLPPSGRTDTQYF. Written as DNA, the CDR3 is TGTGCCAGCCTTCCCCCTAGCGGGAGAACAGATACGCAGTATTTT.

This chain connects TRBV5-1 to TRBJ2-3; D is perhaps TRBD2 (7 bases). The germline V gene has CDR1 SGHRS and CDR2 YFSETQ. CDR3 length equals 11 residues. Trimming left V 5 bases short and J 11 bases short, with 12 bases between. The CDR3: CASRGASGQYF. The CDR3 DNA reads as TGCGCCAGCAGGGGGGCTAGCGGGCAGTATTTT.

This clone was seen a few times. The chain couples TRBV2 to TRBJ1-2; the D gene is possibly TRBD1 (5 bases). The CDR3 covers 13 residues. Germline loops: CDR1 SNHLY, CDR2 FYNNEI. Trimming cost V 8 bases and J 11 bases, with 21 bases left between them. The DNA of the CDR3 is TGTGCCAGCGGATATACCCTAGGGGCATATTACACCTTC. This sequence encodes CASGYTLGAYYTF.

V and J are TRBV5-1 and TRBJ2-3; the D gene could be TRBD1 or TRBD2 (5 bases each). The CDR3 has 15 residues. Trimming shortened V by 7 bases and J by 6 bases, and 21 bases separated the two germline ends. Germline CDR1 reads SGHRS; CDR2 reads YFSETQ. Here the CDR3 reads CASAIQDSPGDTQYF. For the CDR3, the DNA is TGCGCCAGCGCGATACAGGACTCCCCTGGGGATACGCAGTATTTT.

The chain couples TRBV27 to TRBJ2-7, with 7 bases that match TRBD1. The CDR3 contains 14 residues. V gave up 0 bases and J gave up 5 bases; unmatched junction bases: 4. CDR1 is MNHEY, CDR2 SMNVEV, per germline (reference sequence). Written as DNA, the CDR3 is TGTGCCAGCAGTTTATCGACAGGGTGGAACGAGCAGTACTTC. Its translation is CASSLSTGWNEQYF.

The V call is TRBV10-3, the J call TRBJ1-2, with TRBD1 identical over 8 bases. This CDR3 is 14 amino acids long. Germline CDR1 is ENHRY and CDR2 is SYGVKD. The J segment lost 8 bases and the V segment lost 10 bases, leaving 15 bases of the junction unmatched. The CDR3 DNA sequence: TGTGCCACCCTGATCCCTGGACAGGGCGGGGGCTACACCTTC. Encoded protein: CATLIPGQGGGYTF.

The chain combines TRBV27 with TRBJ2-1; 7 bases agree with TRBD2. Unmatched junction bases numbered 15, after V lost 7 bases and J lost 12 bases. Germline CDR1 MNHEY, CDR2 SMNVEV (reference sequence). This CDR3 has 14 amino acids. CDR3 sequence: CASTSGGTQSGQFF. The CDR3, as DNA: TGTGCCAGCACTTCCGGGGGGACCCAATCAGGGCAGTTCTTC.

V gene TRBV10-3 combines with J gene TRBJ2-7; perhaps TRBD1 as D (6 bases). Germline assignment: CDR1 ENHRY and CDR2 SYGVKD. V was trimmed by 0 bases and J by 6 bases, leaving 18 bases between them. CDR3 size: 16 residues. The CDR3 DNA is TGTGCCATCAGTGAGTCTTTAGGGGGATCCGACGGCGAGCAGTACTTC. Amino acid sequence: CAISESLGGSDGEQYF.

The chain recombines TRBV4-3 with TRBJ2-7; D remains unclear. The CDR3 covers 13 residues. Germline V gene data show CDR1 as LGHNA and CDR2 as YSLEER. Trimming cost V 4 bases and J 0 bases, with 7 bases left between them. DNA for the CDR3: TGCGCCAGCAGCCCAGATCTCTCCTACGAGCAGTACTTC. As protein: CASSPDLSYEQYF.

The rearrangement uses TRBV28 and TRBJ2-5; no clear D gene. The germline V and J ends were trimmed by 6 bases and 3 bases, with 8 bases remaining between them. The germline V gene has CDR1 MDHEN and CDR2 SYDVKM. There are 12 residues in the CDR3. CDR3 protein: CASSQREETQYF. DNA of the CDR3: TGTGCCAGCAGCCAACGGGAAGAGACCCAGTACTTC.

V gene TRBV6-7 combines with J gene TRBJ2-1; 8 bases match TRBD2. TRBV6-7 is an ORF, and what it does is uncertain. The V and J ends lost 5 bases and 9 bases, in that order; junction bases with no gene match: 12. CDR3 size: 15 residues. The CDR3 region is CASSRAGRAMGEQFF. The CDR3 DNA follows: TGTGCCAGCAGTAGAGCCGGGAGGGCCATGGGTGAGCAGTTCTTC.

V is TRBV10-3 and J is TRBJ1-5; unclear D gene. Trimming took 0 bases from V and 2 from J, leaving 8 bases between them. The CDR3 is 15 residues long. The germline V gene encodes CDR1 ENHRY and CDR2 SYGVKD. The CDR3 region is CAISESLDGNQPQHF. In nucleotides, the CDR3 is TGTGCCATCAGTGAGTCTCTCGACGGCAATCAGCCCCAGCATTTT.

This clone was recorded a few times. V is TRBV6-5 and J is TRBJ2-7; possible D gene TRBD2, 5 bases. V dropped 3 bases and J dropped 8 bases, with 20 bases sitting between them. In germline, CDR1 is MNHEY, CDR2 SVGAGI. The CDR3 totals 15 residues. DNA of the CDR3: TGTGCCAGCAGTTATACCGGACTGGACCCCGGACAGCAGTACTTC. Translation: CASSYTGLDPGQQYF.